In its sample, the clone carrying this T cell receptor (beta chain) was seen many times. The antigen remains unidentified. This specimen comes from a study of beta chain features in type 1 diabetes. Investigators reverse transcribed all isolated RNA, so they sequenced expressed TCRB transcripts. The repertoire was sequenced with immunoSEQ multiplex PCR; TCRdb's copy has only in-frame clones and lacks some. The sample lists approximately 150,000 clones; about 13% were seen once. This CDR3 has 14 residues. V was clipped by 6 bases and J by 6 bases, with 18 bases between them. Per germline, CDR1 SQVTM and CDR2 ANQGSEA. Overall study findings and caveats: Shortening of TCRB CDR3s, moderate but significant, appeared in all four CD4+ subsets of Type 1 diabetes patients.

Sequenced input: central memory CD4+ T cells from blood. This chain links TRBV29-1 with TRBJ1-5; D is perhaps TRBD1 (5 bases). The origin of this receptor is a man between 18 and 35 years old with type 1 diabetes. CDR3 sequence (DNA): TGCAGCGTCGGGGCAATGGGAGGCAGTCAGCCCCAGCATTTT. It yields the protein CSVGAMGGSQPQHF.